In its sample, the clone carrying this T cell receptor (beta chain) was seen a few times. This specimen belongs to a study of cytomegalovirus exposure and HLA in healthy donors. Per germline, CDR1 MNHNY and CDR2 SVGAGI (reference sequence). J was trimmed by 7 bases and V by 6 bases; bases with no gene match: 4. The CDR3 runs to 13 residues. A multiplex PCR was run with 60 Vbeta primers and 13 Jbeta primers. Measured with immunoSEQ multiplex PCR; TCRdb has only the in-frame clones, and not every one. Seen here are around 91,000 clones, approximately 78% observed once, and the top ten hold less than 5.5%.

The chain links TRBV6-6 to TRBJ1-3; 9 nucleotides line up with TRBD1. The sequence was obtained from a male donor in good health and CMV-seropositive. Sequencing input: PBMCs. The CDR3 here is CASSRTGENTIYF. CDR3 nucleotide sequence: TGTGCCAGCAGCCGGACAGGGGAGAACACCATATATTTT.